The next 15 T cell receptor beta chains were all read from a single sample in a study of T-cell memory formation after mild COVID-19. TCRdb passed the 5' RACE reads through MiXCR, listing each CDR3 protein once. The sample has about 540,000 distinct CDR3 sequences, about a fifth seen once. Input material: PBMCs or a T cell subset sorted from them (not recorded which). The receptors stem from an adult woman who had mild COVID-19 (a few samples of this study predate the infection). Cell type and time point are not known.

This clonotype was seen many times. V gene TRBV7-9 combines with J gene TRBJ2-3; unclear D gene. Trimming removed 1 base at V and 7 bases at J, with 6 bases between. Germline assignment: CDR1 SEHNR and CDR2 FQNEAQ (reference sequence). The CDR3 runs 12 residues. The CDR3 protein is CASSLEGYTQYF. CDR3 bases: TGTGCCAGCAGCTTAGAAGGGTATACGCAGTATTTT.

This chain links TRBV4-1 with TRBJ2-1; 9 nucleotides match TRBD2. CDR3 size: 16 residues. V shed 1 base, J shed 4 bases, and the junction held 5 bases outside the gene matches. Per the germline V gene, CDR1 is MGHRA and CDR2 is YSYEKL. The CDR3 sequence: CASSQGGAGGYNEQFF. The DNA of the CDR3 is TGCGCCAGCAGCCAAGGAGGCGCGGGGGGGTACAATGAGCAGTTCTTC.

The chain links TRBV6-6 to TRBJ2-3; weak D call: TRBD1 (5 bases). The CDR3 loop spans 14 amino acids. Germline lookup yields CDR1 MNHNY and CDR2 SVGAGI (reference sequence). Trimming took 2 bases from V and 2 from J, leaving 8 bases between them. The CDR3 sequence is CASSYGAVTDTQYF. The CDR3 nucleotides are TGTGCCAGCAGTTACGGGGCAGTCACAGATACGCAGTATTTT.

The V call is TRBV7-6, the J call TRBJ1-1, with D unclear. CDR3 length: 15 amino acids. CDR1 is SGHVS, CDR2 FNYEAQ, per germline. V was cut by 1 base and J by 4 bases, with 13 bases left in between. The CDR3 spells CASSLGLGWLTEAFF. In DNA, the CDR3 is TGTGCCAGCAGCTTAGGTCTGGGGTGGCTCACTGAAGCTTTCTTT.

This clonotype was found many times. CDR3 sequence: CASSQEPAGAYNEQFF. Written as DNA, the CDR3 is TGTGCCAGCAGCCAAGAGCCAGCGGGAGCATACAATGAGCAGTTCTTC. The rearrangement uses TRBV4-2 and TRBJ2-1; 8 bases agree with TRBD2. The CDR3 sequence is 16 residues long. The germline gives CDR1 LGHNA, CDR2 YNFKEQ. V was pared by 0 bases and J by 4 bases, with 5 bases of the junction left unmatched.

This clonotype came up a few times. The CDR3 DNA reads TGTGCCAGCAGCAATACGGGCGGGCCGCAGGGGTGCCAAGAGACCCAGTACTTC. It translates to CASSNTGGPQGCQETQYF. The chain combines TRBV21-1 with TRBJ2-5; the DNA was not compared with TRBD2, the D call given in the table. TRBV21-1 constitutes a pseudogene. CDR3 size: 18 residues.

This clonotype has just a few counts. This chain links TRBV9 with TRBJ2-1; TRBD2 matches 8 bases. With V trimmed by 4 bases and J by 0 bases, 3 bases remained unmatched. The germline gives CDR1 SGDLS, CDR2 YYNGEE. The CDR3 has 15 amino acids. The CDR3 sequence: CASSKAGASYNEQFF. DNA for the CDR3: TGTGCCAGCAGCAAAGCGGGAGCCTCCTACAATGAGCAGTTCTTC.

This clonotype has a handful of counts. CDR3 sequence: CSGVGRNGGTQETQYF. The CDR3 bases are TGCAGCGGTGTAGGCCGAAATGGGGGTACCCAAGAGACCCAGTACTTC. The genes are TRBV29-1 and TRBJ2-5; the D call may be TRBD1 or TRBD2 (5 bases each). CDR3 size: 16 residues. V was trimmed by 7 bases and J by 1 base, leaving 22 bases between them. Germline assignment: CDR1 SQVTM and CDR2 ANQGSEA.

This rearrangement joins TRBV27 to TRBJ2-7; maybe TRBD1 (5 bases). Germline V gene lookup returns CDR1 MNHEY and CDR2 SMNVEV (reference sequence). Trimming left V 7 bases short and J 0 bases short, with 13 bases between. The CDR3 is made up of 14 amino acids. For the CDR3, the DNA is TGTGCCAGCAATCGTAGGGGTCCCTCCTACGAGCAGTACTTC. As protein: CASNRRGPSYEQYF.

This clonotype was seen only a few times. This chain links TRBV5-1 with TRBJ2-3; 9 nucleotides match TRBD2. With 0 bases clipped from V and 1 base from J, the junction kept 3 bases outside the gene matches. This CDR3 is 16 amino acids long. Germline assignment: CDR1 SGHRS and CDR2 YFSETQ. CDR3 bases: TGCGCCAGCAGCTTGGGGGCTAGCGGGGGCACAGATACGCAGTATTTT. It encodes CASSLGASGGTDTQYF.

The rearrangement uses TRBV7-9 and TRBJ2-7; 10 nucleotides align to TRBD2. The junction had 9 bases not matched to a gene; V was cut back by 5 bases and J by 2 bases. CDR3 size: 16 residues. Germline CDR1 is SEHNR and CDR2 is FQNEAQ (reference sequence). Here the CDR3 DNA reads TGTGCCAGCAGCCCCTCCACTAGCGGGAACCCCTACGAGCAGTACTTC. Protein sequence: CASSPSTSGNPYEQYF.

V and J are TRBV21-1 and TRBJ2-3. TRBV21-1 is a documented pseudogene. The CDR3 is made up of 15 amino acids. The CDR3 loop is CASRSAWGSTDTQYF. For the CDR3, the DNA is TGTGCCAGCAGGTCAGCGTGGGGTAGCACAGATACGCAGTATTTT.

The V and J genes are TRBV6-2 or TRBV6-3 and TRBJ2-5; no definite D call. This CDR3 comprises 14 residues. The V and J ends lost 2 bases and 2 bases respectively, with 9 bases between them. CDR1 is MNHEY, CDR2 SVGEGT, per germline. The CDR3 DNA reads as TGTGCCAGCAGTTACGGGTCTCTTCAAGAGACCCAGTACTTC. Translated: CASSYGSLQETQYF.

There are a few counts of this clonotype. This chain uses TRBV5-1 with TRBJ2-7; a possible D gene is TRBD1 (5 bases). The CDR3 is 14 amino acids. V lost 6 bases to trimming and J lost 5 bases, with 18 bases between them. Germline values: CDR1 SGHRS, CDR2 YFSETQ. The CDR3 DNA follows: TGCGCCAGCAACTCCGGCTTGGGGCACGACGAGCAGTACTTC. Its translation is CASNSGLGHDEQYF.

DNA for the CDR3: TGTGCCAGAGGGGTATCCGCACGGTACGAGCAGTACTTC. The encoded protein is CARGVSARYEQYF. J is TRBJ2-7 and V is TRBV6-6, with D maybe TRBD1 (5 bases). Per the germline V gene, CDR1 is MNHNY and CDR2 is SVGAGI (reference sequence). The CDR3 consists of 13 residues. Trimming stripped 9 bases from V and 4 bases from J, with 16 bases between.